What follows are 5 T cell receptor beta chains derived from one specimen sequenced in a study of T cell responses to AZD1222 COVID-19 vaccine. The method was immunoSEQ multiplex PCR; TCRdb's version includes in-frame clones alone and lacks a portion of them. The sample records about 96,000 clones, roughly 90% being singletons. The source was peripheral blood, collected on day 0 of AZD1222 vaccination. Every receptor here comes from an adult in good health.

The chain combines TRBV20-1 with TRBJ2-5, with D possibly TRBD1 on 6 matching bases. Trimming took off 3 bases at V and 1 base at J, with 9 bases between the two ends. From germline, CDR1 is DFQATT and CDR2 SNEGSKA (reference sequence). There are 13 residues in the CDR3. Here the CDR3 reads CSASRGGQETQYF. CDR3 coding DNA: TGCAGTGCTAGTCGAGGGGGCCAAGAGACCCAGTACTTC.

In DNA, the CDR3 is TGTGCCAGCAGTCCAGGGGGTAATCAGCCCCAGCATTTT. It yields the protein CASSPGGNQPQHF. The chain carries TRBV5-6 and TRBJ1-5; TRBD1 aligns across 7 bases. CDR3 length equals 13 residues. Looked up from germline, CDR1 is SGHDT and CDR2 is YYEEEE. The J segment lost 4 bases and the V segment lost 5 bases, leaving 3 bases of the junction unmatched.

The chain uses TRBV28 and TRBJ2-1, with D unresolved. The CDR3 sequence is 16 residues long. The V end was cut by 7 bases, the J end by 0 bases, with 16 bases between. Germline V gives CDR1 MDHEN, CDR2 SYDVKM. Here the CDR3 reads CASTKTVGSSYNEQFF. The DNA of the CDR3 is TGTGCCAGCACTAAGACCGTGGGCAGCTCCTACAATGAGCAGTTCTTC.

This chain uses TRBV11-2 with TRBJ2-5; 7 bases align to TRBD2. J was trimmed by 5 bases and V by 5 bases; bases with no gene match: 8. From germline, CDR1 is SGHAT and CDR2 FQNNGV. The CDR3 totals 14 residues. DNA for the CDR3: TGTGCCAGCAGCCCCAACTGGCGGGGGGAGACCCAGTACTTC. It specifies CASSPNWRGETQYF.

The chain uses TRBV12-3 or TRBV12-4 and TRBJ2-1; possible D gene TRBD2, 5 bases. Trimming took off 6 bases at V and 15 bases at J, with 15 bases between the two ends. This CDR3 has 11 residues. In DNA form, the CDR3 reads TGTGCCAGCAGCAATACTAGGAGAGGGTTCTTC. It encodes CASSNTRRGFF.